Following are 17 T cell receptor beta chains from one sample sequenced in a study of blood T cells in healthy people across ages. Sample-barcoded 5' priming and a J-beta primer mix drove a second PCR of roughly 6 to 12 cycles. From the 5' RACE reads, TCRdb called clonotypes with MiXCR, one entry per CDR3 protein. The sample consists of around 780,000 distinct CDR3 sequences, just over 55% of them appearing once. Sequencing was carried out using blood. The receptor source for this set is a man aged 35-49 years in good health.

This chain connects TRBV11-3 to TRBJ2-1, with a weak D call TRBD1 (6 bases). Trimming pared 5 bases from V and 4 bases from J, leaving 15 bases between. The CDR3 is 15 amino acids. CDR1 is SGHNT and CDR2 is YENEEA in the germline V gene. This chain's CDR3 is CASSQPGQLYNEQFF. The CDR3 region has the DNA TGTGCCAGCAGCCAACCGGGACAACTATACAATGAGCAGTTCTTC. The full variable domain, rest sourced from reference TRBV11-3 and TRBJ2-1, is EAGVVQSPRYKIIEKKQPVAFWCNPISGHNTLYWYLQNLGQGPELLIRYENEEAVDDSQLPKDRFSAERLKGVDSTLKIQPAELGDSAVYLCASSQPGQLYNEQFFGPGTRLTVL.

V usage is TRBV7-2 and J usage is TRBJ2-7, with unresolved D. V lost 2 bases and J lost 5, with 7 bases in between. CDR3 length: 12 residues. Germline values: CDR1 SGHTA, CDR2 FQGNSA. CDR3 in DNA: TGTGCCAGCAGCTTAATTGGACACGAGCAGTACTTC. Translation gives CASSLIGHEQYF.

In this sample, this clonotype turned up once. The J gene is TRBJ2-7, the V gene TRBV12-3 or TRBV12-4; the D gene could be TRBD1 or TRBD2 (5 bases each). The CDR3 sequence is 14 residues long. V was clipped by 6 bases and J by 6 bases, with 18 bases between them. CDR3 sequence reads: CASSSNGATGEQYF. In nucleotides, the CDR3 is TGTGCCAGCAGCTCCAACGGGGCTACTGGCGAGCAGTACTTC.

The chain joins TRBV5-1 to TRBJ2-7, with D perhaps TRBD2 (6 bases). TRBJ2-5 explains the end of the DNA better; the J call may be wrong. From germline, CDR1 is SGHRS and CDR2 YFSETQ. The CDR3 loop spans 16 amino acids. The CDR3, as DNA: TGCGCCAGCAGCTTGGGAGTTAGGACTACGATGGAGACCCAGTACTTC. Protein: CASSLGVRTTMETQYF.

The chain has TRBV28 and TRBJ2-4; D is uncertain. The V gene's germline CDR1 is MDHEN and CDR2 SYDVKM. This CDR3 is built from 15 residues. Trimming removed 4 bases from V and 0 bases from J, with 10 bases in between. The CDR3: CASSSLGPAKNIQYF. CDR3 DNA sequence: TGTGCCAGCAGTTCATTAGGGCCAGCCAAAAACATTCAGTACTTC.

The J gene is TRBJ1-2, the V gene TRBV20-1; a weak D match, TRBD1 (6 bases). Trimming cost V 4 bases and J 0 bases, with 15 bases left between them. Per the germline V gene, CDR1 is DFQATT and CDR2 is SNEGSKA (reference sequence). CDR3 length: 15 amino acids. CDR3 nucleotide sequence: TGCAGTGCTAAAGAACAGGGCCGCACTAACTATGGCTACACCTTC. Residues: CSAKEQGRTNYGYTF.

V gene TRBV7-9 combines with J gene TRBJ2-4, with 10 positions matching TRBD1. Matching the DNA end better, TRBJ2-7 makes the J call doubtful. The V gene's germline CDR1 is SEHNR and CDR2 FQNEAQ (reference sequence). The CDR3 has 18 residues. The CDR3 nucleotides are TGTGCCAGCAGTCCCAGGTCCCGCGACAGGGGGCAGGACTACGAGCAGTACTTC. The encoded protein is CASSPRSRDRGQDYEQYF.

The gene calls are TRBV20-1 and TRBJ1-6, with D perhaps TRBD1 (5 bases). The V gene's germline CDR1 is DFQATT and CDR2 SNEGSKA (reference sequence). The CDR3 contains 14 residues. V was cut by 6 bases and J by 9 bases, with 18 bases left in between. The CDR3 region has the DNA TGCAGTGCCCATGGGGGTTCTGAGGGTTCACCCCTCCACTTT. Translated: CSAHGGSEGSPLHF.

The rearrangement joins TRBV6-2 or TRBV6-3 to TRBJ2-5; no definite D call. Judging by the DNA end, TRBJ2-7 fits better; the J call may be wrong. This CDR3 is 15 amino acids long. CDR1 MNHEY and CDR2 SVGEGT come from the germline V gene. This CDR3 is CASRNSATQRYEQYF. The CDR3 DNA reads as TGTGCCAGCAGGAACAGCGCGACCCAAAGATACGAGCAGTACTTC.

This clonotype occurred a few times. The chain employs TRBV29-1 and TRBJ2-3, with 12 bases fitting TRBD2. Germline loops: CDR1 SQVTM, CDR2 ANQGSEA. V lost 4 bases and J lost 4; bases outside the gene matches: 6. CDR3 length equals 15 residues. Written as DNA, the CDR3 is TGCAGCGTTGTGACTAGCGGGGGAAGGTCAGATACGCAGTATTTT. It specifies CSVVTSGGRSDTQYF.

The gene calls are TRBV6-5 and TRBJ2-3; 7 nucleotides align to TRBD1. CDR3 length equals 15 residues. Germline V gives CDR1 MNHEY, CDR2 SVGAGI. J was trimmed by 2 bases and V by 6 bases; bases with no gene match: 8. CDR3 DNA sequence: TGTGCCAGCAGCCCGGACAGGAACTACACAGATACGCAGTATTTT. Translating it yields CASSPDRNYTDTQYF.

A few counts support this clonotype. V is TRBV18 and J is TRBJ2-7; TRBD2 matches at 7 bases. This CDR3 has 14 residues. With 4 bases clipped from V and 5 bases from J, the junction kept 8 bases outside the gene matches. Germline V gives CDR1 KGHSH, CDR2 LQKENI. The CDR3 reads CASSLLRETDEQYF. The DNA of the CDR3 is TGTGCCAGCTCACTTTTGCGGGAGACGGACGAGCAGTACTTC.

The V gene is TRBV27, the J gene TRBJ2-7, with D perhaps TRBD2 (5 bases). The CDR3 runs to 13 residues. V dropped 3 bases and J dropped 5 bases, with 11 bases sitting between them. From germline, CDR1 is MNHEY and CDR2 SMNVEV (reference sequence). The CDR3 loop is CASSLRVTHEQYF. The CDR3 DNA is TGTGCCAGCAGTTTGAGGGTAACCCACGAGCAGTACTTC.

CDR3 sequence (DNA): TGTGCCAGCAGTTTTTCGGACAGCCGGACTGAAGCTTTCTTT. It yields the protein CASSFSDSRTEAFF. V gene TRBV27 combines with J gene TRBJ1-1; tentative D call: TRBD1 (6 bases). The V and J ends lost 3 bases and 5 bases respectively, with 13 bases between them. This CDR3 contains 14 residues. CDR1 MNHEY and CDR2 SMNVEV come from the germline V gene (reference sequence).

This chain connects TRBV20-1 to TRBJ2-5, with 8 bases lining up with TRBD1. TRBJ2-7 explains the end of the DNA better; the J call may be wrong. Germline-derived CDR1 and CDR2 are DFQATT and SNEGSKA (reference sequence). The CDR3 consists of 14 residues. The CDR3, as DNA: TGCAGTGCTAGAGTACCCAGGGGGCATGCCGAGCAGTACTTC. Its translation is CSARVPRGHAEQYF.

The chain combines TRBV29-1 with TRBJ1-1; D is possibly TRBD1 (5 bases). The CDR3 extends over 11 amino acids. CDR1 is SQVTM and CDR2 is ANQGSEA in the germline V gene. Trimming removed 8 bases at V and 7 bases at J, with 14 bases between. The CDR3 loop is CSSTGRGEAFF. Here the CDR3 DNA reads TGCAGCTCAACTGGGAGGGGTGAAGCTTTCTTT.

This chain joins TRBV7-2 and TRBJ2-5, with 8 bases matching TRBD1. The J segment lost 10 bases and the V segment lost 5 bases, leaving 12 bases of the junction unmatched. This CDR3 has 14 amino acids. CDR1 is SGHTA, CDR2 FQGNSA, per germline. CDR3 in amino acids: CASSSGQGPGDQYF. CDR3 nucleotide sequence: TGTGCCAGCAGCAGTGGACAGGGTCCAGGGGACCAGTACTTC.